The next 4 T cell receptor beta chains were all read from a single sample in a study of STAT5B mutations in CD4+ large granular lymphocyte leukemia. Using immunoSEQ multiplex PCR, the repertoire was profiled, and TCRdb retains in-frame clones only, with some absent. The data show under 35,000 clones, around 85% seen once. The material sequenced was CD4+ T cells from blood buffy coats. All receptors derive from a human donor in good health.

The CDR3 here is CASSQAQVSGANVLTF. The CDR3 DNA reads TGTGCCAGCAGCCAGGCTCAGGTCTCTGGGGCCAACGTCCTGACTTTC. This chain joins TRBV4-2 and TRBJ2-6; D uncertain. Trimming stripped 3 bases from V and 0 bases from J, with 9 bases between. Germline lookup yields CDR1 LGHNA and CDR2 YNFKEQ. The CDR3 loop spans 16 amino acids.

This clone was detected a few times. The rearrangement joins TRBV28 to TRBJ1-2, with a tentative D call TRBD1 (5 bases). Germline V CDR1 and CDR2: MDHEN, SYDVKM. V shed 7 bases and J shed 3 bases, with 9 bases lying between them. The CDR3 consists of 12 residues. The CDR3 coding sequence is TGTGCCAGCAACTCCAGGGACTATGGCTACACCTTC. Amino acids: CASNSRDYGYTF.

V gene TRBV19 combines with J gene TRBJ1-2; 8 bases align to TRBD1. The V and J ends lost 4 bases and 4 bases, in that order; junction bases with no gene match: 5. The length of the CDR3 is 14 residues. Germline CDR1 reads LNHDA; CDR2 reads SQIVND (reference sequence). CDR3 region: CASSTDRGAYGYTF. CDR3 bases: TGTGCCAGTAGTACCGACAGGGGTGCCTATGGCTACACCTTC.

This chain uses TRBV29-1 with TRBJ2-3; 9 bases are a match to TRBD2. V gave up 1 base and J gave up 0 bases; unmatched junction bases: 5. The CDR3 runs to 16 residues. Germline-derived CDR1 and CDR2 are SQVTM and ANQGSEA. This CDR3 reads CSVEVGSGGSTDTQYF. For the CDR3, the DNA is TGCAGCGTTGAAGTTGGTAGCGGGGGAAGCACAGATACGCAGTATTTT.